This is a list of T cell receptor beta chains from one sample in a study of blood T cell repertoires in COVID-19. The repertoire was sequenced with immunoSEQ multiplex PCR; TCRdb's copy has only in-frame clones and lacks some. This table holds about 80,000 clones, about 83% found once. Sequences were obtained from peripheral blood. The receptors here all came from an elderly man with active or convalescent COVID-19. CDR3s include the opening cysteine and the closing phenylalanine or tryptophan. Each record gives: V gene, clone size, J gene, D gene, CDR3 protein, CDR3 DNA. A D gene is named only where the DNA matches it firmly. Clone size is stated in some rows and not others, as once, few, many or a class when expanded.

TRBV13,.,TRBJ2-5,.,CASSPARGMETQYF,TGTGCCAGCAGCCCGGCCAGGGGAATGGAGACCCAGTACTTC
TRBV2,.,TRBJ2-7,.,CASTGVTYEQYF,TGTGCCAGCACCGGTGTAACCTACGAGCAGTACTTC
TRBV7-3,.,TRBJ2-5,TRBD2,CASSQLGGGGETQYF,TGTGCCAGCAGCCAATTAGGCGGGGGTGGAGAGACCCAGTACTTC
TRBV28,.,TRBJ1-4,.,CASSRQVDEKLFF,TGTGCCAGCAGTCGCCAGGTCGATGAAAAACTGTTTTTT
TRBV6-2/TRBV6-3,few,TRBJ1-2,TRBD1,CASSYETGNGYTF,TGTGCCAGCAGTTATGAGACAGGGAACGGCTACACCTTC
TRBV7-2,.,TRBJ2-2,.,CASSFGSGELFF,TGTGCCAGCAGCTTTGGGAGCGGGGAGCTGTTTTTT
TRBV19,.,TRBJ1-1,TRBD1,CASSRGGQAGNTEAFF,TGTGCCAGTAGTAGGGGAGGACAGGCTGGGAACACTGAAGCTTTCTTT
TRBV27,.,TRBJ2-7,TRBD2,CASSARYSGSVEQYF,TGTGCCAGCAGTGCGAGATACAGCGGGAGTGTGGAGCAGTACTTC
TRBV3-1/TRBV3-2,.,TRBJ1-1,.,CASSRGSGEAFF,TGTGCCAGCAGCCGGGGGAGCGGGGAAGCTTTCTTT
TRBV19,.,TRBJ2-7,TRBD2,CASSDRLAGAYEQYF,TGTGCCAGTAGTGACCGACTAGCGGGGGCCTACGAGCAGTACTTC
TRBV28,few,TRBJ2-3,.,CASSSMGRGHTDTQYF,TGTGCCAGCAGTTCAATGGGTAGGGGACATACTGATACGCAGTATTTT
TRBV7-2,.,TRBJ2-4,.,CASSLSIQGGIIGIQYF,TGTGCCAGCAGCTTATCCATACAGGGCGGCATAATTGGCATTCAGTACTTC
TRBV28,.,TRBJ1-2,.,CASSSVYGYTF,TGTGCCAGCAGTTCTGTCTATGGCTACACCTTC
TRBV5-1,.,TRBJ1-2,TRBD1,CASSASRDREGGYTF,TGCGCCAGCAGCGCGTCCCGGGACAGGGAAGGTGGCTACACCTTC
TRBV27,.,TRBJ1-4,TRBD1,CASRRDRTGPTNEKLFF,TGTGCCAGCAGACGAGACCGGACAGGGCCCACTAATGAAAAACTGTTTTTT
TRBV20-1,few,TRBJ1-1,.,CSASGHTEAFF,TGCAGTGCTAGTGGGCACACTGAAGCTTTCTTT
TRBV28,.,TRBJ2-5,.,CASSLSGPQETQYF,TGTGCCAGCAGTCTAAGCGGCCCCCAAGAGACCCAGTACTTC
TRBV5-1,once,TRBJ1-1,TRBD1,CASSTDRGAEAFF,TGCGCCAGCAGTACGGACAGGGGGGCTGAAGCTTTCTTT
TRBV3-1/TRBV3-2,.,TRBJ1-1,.,CASSQGLARNTEAFF,TGTGCCAGCAGCCAAGGCCTAGCGAGGAACACTGAAGCTTTCTTT
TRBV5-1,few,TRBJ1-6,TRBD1,CASRNNRGLDSPLHF,TGCGCCAGCAGGAACAACAGGGGATTGGATTCACCCCTCCACTTT
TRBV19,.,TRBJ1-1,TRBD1,CASRTGGFTEAFF,TGTGCCAGTCGGACAGGGGGCTTTACTGAAGCTTTCTTT
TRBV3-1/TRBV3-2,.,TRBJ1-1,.,CASSQGGDRWAEAFF,TGTGCCAGCAGCCAAGGCGGAGACAGGTGGGCTGAAGCTTTCTTT
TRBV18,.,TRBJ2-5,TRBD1,CASSPRSDREETQYF,TGTGCCAGCTCACCTCGTTCCGACAGGGAAGAGACCCAGTACTTC
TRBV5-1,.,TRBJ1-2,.,CASSPVPPGSYGYTF,TGCGCCAGCAGCCCGGTCCCTCCAGGGTCTTATGGCTACACCTTC
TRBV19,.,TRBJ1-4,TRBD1,CASSSTGTGNEKLFF,TGTGCCAGTAGTTCGACCGGGACAGGGAATGAAAAACTGTTTTTT
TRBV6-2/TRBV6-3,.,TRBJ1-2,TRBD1,CASSWGRDSENYGYTF,TGTGCCAGCAGTTGGGGCCGGGACAGCGAAAACTATGGCTACACCTTC
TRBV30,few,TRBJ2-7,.,CAWSVQYEQYF,TGTGCCTGGAGCGTCCAGTACGAGCAGTACTTC
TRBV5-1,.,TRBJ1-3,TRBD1,CASSLDRTGENTIYF,TGCGCCAGCAGCTTGGATCGCACAGGGGAAAACACCATATATTTT
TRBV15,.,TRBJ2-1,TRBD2,CATSSRGGSSQSTSYNEQFF,TGTGCCACCAGCAGCCGGGGGGGTTCTTCCCAGTCAACCTCCTACAATGAGCAGTTCTTC
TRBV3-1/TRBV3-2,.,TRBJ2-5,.,CASSQRGPSEETQYF,TGTGCCAGCAGCCAACGGGGTCCCTCAGAAGAGACCCAGTACTTC
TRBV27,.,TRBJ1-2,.,CASSAMRGGDRYGYTF,TGTGCCAGCAGTGCCATGAGGGGGGGTGATAGATATGGCTACACCTTC
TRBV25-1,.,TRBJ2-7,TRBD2,CASSDPRLAGGRQYF,TGTGCCAGCAGTGACCCGAGACTAGCGGGAGGTCGGCAGTACTTC
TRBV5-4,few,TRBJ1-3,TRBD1,CASSTPPGQGGNTIYF,TGTGCCAGCAGCACACCGCCGGGACAGGGTGGAAACACCATATATTTT
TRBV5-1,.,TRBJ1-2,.,CASSLETGGTFGYTF,TGCGCCAGCAGCTTGGAGACAGGAGGAACGTTTGGCTACACCTTC
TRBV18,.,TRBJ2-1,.,CASSLPRGSYNEQFF,TGTGCCAGCTCATTACCCAGGGGTTCCTACAATGAGCAGTTCTTC
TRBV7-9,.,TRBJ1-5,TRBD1,CASSRTGGQPQHF,TGTGCCAGCAGCAGGACAGGGGGTCAGCCCCAGCATTTT
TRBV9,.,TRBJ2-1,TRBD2,CASSLTRLTSGSRNEQFF,TGTGCCAGCAGCTTGACCCGGTTAACTAGCGGGAGCCGAAATGAGCAGTTCTTC
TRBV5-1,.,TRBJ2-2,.,CASSLEGISNTGELFF,TGCGCCAGCAGCTTGGAGGGGATCTCGAACACCGGGGAGCTGTTTTTT
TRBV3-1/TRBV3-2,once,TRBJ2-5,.,CASSSRGRRTQYF,TGTGCCAGCAGCTCCCGGGGGAGGCGGACCCAGTACTTC
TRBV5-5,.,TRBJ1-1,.,CASSSYTEAFF,TGTGCCAGCAGCTCGTACACTGAAGCTTTCTTT
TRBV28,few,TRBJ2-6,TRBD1,CASSSSNDRGSVLTF,TGTGCCAGCAGTTCAAGTAATGACAGGGGGTCCGTCCTGACTTTC
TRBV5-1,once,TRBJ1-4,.,CASSLYRNDNEKLFF,TGCGCCAGCAGCTTATACAGGAATGATAATGAAAAACTGTTTTTT
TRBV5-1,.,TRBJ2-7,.,CASSPVSGYEQYF,TGCGCCAGCAGCCCCGTTAGTGGCTACGAGCAGTACTTC
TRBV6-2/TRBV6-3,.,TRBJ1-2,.,CASSYFVYGYTF,TGTGCCAGCAGTTACTTCGTCTATGGCTACACCTTC
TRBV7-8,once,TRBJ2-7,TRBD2,CASSLELAVYEQYF,TGTGCCAGCAGCTTAGAACTAGCGGTATACGAGCAGTACTTC
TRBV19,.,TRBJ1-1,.,CASSIVRGGNTEAFF,TGTGCCAGTAGTATAGTCCGGGGGGGTAACACTGAAGCTTTCTTT
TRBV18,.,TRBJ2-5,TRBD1,CASSPGTVQETQYF,TGTGCCAGCTCACCCGGGACAGTCCAAGAGACCCAGTACTTC
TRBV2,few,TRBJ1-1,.,CASSLDRGEAFF,TGTGCCAGCAGTTTGGACAGAGGAGAAGCTTTCTTT
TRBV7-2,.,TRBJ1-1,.,CASSLVSRSTEAFF,TGTGCCAGCAGCTTAGTGTCCAGAAGCACTGAAGCTTTCTTT
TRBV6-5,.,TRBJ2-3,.,CASSYIGLHTDTQYF,TGTGCCAGCAGTTACATAGGACTTCACACAGATACGCAGTATTTT
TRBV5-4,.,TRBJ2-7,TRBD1,CASSSGQGAKHEQYF,TGTGCCAGCAGTTCCGGACAGGGGGCAAAACACGAGCAGTACTTC
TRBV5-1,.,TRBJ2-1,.,CASSLGAAKTNEQFF,TGCGCCAGCAGCTTGGGGGCAGCAAAGACCAATGAGCAGTTCTTC
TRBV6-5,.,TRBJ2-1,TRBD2,CASKRGTSYNEQFF,TGTGCCAGCAAGCGGGGAACCTCCTACAATGAGCAGTTCTTC
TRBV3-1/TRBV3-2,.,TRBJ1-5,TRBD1,CASSDRGNQPQHF,TGTGCCAGCAGCGACAGGGGTAATCAGCCCCAGCATTTT